This TCR beta chain emerged from a study of T-cell reconstitution after alpha-beta-depleted transplantation in children. J gave up 4 bases and V 3 bases, and 5 bases lay outside the gene matches. The CDR3 consists of 15 residues. Germline V gene sequence: CDR1 SGHNT, CDR2 YYREEE (reference sequence). This clonotype has a handful of counts. The target antigen is unknown. As it was prepared, the TCRbeta library received unique molecular identifiers. TCRdb reprocessed the PCR reads via MiXCR and lists one record per CDR3 protein. Of around 270,000 distinct CDR3 sequences in the sample, nearly 8% were seen once. Study-wide results and limits: Among T cells one year after transplant, newly produced cells accounted for most counts and diversity.

This chain joins TRBV5-4 and TRBJ2-4, with TRBD1 identical over 9 bases. Sequences were derived from peripheral blood, sampled 360 days after TCRalphabeta/CD19-depleted stem cell transplant. The sequence was obtained from a female patient between 2 and 15 years old who had a stem cell transplant for Fanconi anemia, so the T cells may come from the graft donor. The CDR3 DNA sequence: TGTGCCAGCAGCTCATCCGGGACAGGGAAAAACATTCAGTACTTC. It is translated as CASSSSGTGKNIQYF.